The present T cell receptor beta chain was sequenced within a study of shared clonotypes between healthy human individuals. Overall study context: Donor composition was a couple of women and a few men, aged 18 to 49. Each donor had three CD4 naive, three CD4 memory, two CD8 naive and one CD8 memory plate.

There are 13 residues in the CDR3. The V end lost 1 base, the J end lost 6 bases, and 6 bases lay between the germline ends. Germline CDR1 SGHVS, CDR2 FQNEAQ. In the original workflow: In the immunoSEQ data, sequences were junction-only and lacked quality scores, so filtering differed. Sequencing was performed with immunoSEQ multiplex PCR; in TCRdb, only in-frame clones are kept and a portion is missing. V, J and clone size are taken as reported in that table, and D and trimming were inferred from the DNA itself. The sample yields millions of clones, over 85% seen once. Points on this clone: Its antigen is not identified.

Study observations and caveats: The study sampled only blood, and tissue repertoires likely differ.

This sequence originates from a man younger than 30 in good health. Some clones in this sample may be carry-over from other donors' samples. This chain uses TRBV7-8 with TRBJ2-2; D gene ambiguous. Material: naive CD4+ T cells from PBMCs. Subset given: CD45RA+ positively selected. The CDR3 spells CASSLGHSGELFF. CDR3 nucleotide sequence: TGTGCCAGCAGCTTAGGACATTCCGGGGAGCTGTTTTTT.